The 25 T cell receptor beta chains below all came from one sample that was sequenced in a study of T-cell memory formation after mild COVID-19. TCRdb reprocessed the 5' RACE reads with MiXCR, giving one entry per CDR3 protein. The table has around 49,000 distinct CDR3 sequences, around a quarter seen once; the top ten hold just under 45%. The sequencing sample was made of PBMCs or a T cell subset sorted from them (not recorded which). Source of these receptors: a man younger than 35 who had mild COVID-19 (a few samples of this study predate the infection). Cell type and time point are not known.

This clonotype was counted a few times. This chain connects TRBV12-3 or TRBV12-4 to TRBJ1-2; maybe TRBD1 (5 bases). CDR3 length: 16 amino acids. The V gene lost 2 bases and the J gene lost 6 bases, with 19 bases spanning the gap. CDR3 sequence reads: CASSLMAQGGGDGYTF. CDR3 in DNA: TGTGCCAGCAGTTTAATGGCCCAGGGTGGCGGAGATGGCTACACCTTC.

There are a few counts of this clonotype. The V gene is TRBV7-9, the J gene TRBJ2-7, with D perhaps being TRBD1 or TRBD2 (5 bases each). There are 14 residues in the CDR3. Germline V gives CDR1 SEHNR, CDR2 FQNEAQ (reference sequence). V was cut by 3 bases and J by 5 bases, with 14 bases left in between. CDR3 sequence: CASSFGTPLNEQYV. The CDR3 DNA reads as TGTGCCAGCAGCTTCGGGACCCCGCTAAACGAGCAGTACGTC.

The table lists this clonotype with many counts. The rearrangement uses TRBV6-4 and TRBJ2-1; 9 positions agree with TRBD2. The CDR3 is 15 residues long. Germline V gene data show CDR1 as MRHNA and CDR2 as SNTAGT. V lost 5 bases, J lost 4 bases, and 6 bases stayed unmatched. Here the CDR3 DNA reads TGTGCCAGCAGTATCAGCGGGGGGCAATACAATGAGCAGTTCTTC. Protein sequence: CASSISGGQYNEQFF.

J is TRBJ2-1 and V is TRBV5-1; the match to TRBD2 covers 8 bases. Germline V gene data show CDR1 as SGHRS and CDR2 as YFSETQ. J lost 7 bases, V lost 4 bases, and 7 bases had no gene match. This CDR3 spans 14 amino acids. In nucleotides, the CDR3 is TGCGCCAGCAGCCCAGGGCCTAGCGGGAATGAGCAGTTCTTC. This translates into CASSPGPSGNEQFF.

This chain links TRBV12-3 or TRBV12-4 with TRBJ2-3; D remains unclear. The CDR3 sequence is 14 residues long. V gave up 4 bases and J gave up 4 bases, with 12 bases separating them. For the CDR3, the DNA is TGTGCCAGCAGTTCCCGACCCGGATCAGATACGCAGTATTTT. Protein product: CASSSRPGSDTQYF.

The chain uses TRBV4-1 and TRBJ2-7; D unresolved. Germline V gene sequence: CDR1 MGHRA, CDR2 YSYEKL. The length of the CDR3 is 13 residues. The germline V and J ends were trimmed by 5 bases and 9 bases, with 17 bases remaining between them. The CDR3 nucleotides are TGCGCCAGCAGCACCCACGGGCCCCGAGGGCAGTACTTC. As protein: CASSTHGPRGQYF.

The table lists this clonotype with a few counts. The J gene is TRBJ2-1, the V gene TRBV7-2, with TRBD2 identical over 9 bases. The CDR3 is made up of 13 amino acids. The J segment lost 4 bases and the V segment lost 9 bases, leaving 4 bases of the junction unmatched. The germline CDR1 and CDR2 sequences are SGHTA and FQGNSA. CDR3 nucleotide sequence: TGTGCCAGTGCAAGCGGGGGGTACAATGAGCAGTTCTTC. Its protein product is CASASGGYNEQFF.

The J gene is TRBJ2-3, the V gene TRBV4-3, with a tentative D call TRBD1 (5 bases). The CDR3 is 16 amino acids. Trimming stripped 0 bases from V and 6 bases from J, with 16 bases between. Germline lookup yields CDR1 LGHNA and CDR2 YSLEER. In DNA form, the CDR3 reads TGCGCCAGCAGCCAAGATAGAGTAGGGGCGCCGGATACGCAGTATTTT. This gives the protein CASSQDRVGAPDTQYF.

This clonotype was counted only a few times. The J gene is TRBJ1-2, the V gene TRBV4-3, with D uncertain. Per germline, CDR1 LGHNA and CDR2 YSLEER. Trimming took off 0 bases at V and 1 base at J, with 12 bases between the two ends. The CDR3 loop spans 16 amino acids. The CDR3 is CASSQDLGMVNYGYTF. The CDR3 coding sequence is TGCGCCAGCAGCCAAGATCTTGGGATGGTTAACTATGGCTACACCTTC.

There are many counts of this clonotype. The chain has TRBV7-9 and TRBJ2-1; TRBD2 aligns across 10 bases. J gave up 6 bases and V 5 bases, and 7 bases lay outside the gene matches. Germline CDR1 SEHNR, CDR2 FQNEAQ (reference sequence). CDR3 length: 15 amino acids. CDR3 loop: CASSPRTSGSNEQFF. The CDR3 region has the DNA TGTGCCAGCAGCCCCCGGACTAGCGGTTCCAATGAGCAGTTCTTC.

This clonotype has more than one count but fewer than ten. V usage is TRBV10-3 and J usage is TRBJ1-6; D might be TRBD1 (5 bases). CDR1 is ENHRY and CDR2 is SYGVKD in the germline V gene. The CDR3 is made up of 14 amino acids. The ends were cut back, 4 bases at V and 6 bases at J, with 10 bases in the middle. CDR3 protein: CAISGAGGNSPLHF. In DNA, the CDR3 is TGTGCCATCAGTGGGGCGGGGGGTAATTCACCCCTCCACTTT.

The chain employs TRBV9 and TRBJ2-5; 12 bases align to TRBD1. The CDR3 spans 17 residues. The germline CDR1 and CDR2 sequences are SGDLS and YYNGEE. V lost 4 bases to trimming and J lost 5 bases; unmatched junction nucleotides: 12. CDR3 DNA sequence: TGTGCCAGCAGCCCCGCCGGGACAGGGGGCGGCGGTGAGACCCAGTACTTC. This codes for CASSPAGTGGGGETQYF.

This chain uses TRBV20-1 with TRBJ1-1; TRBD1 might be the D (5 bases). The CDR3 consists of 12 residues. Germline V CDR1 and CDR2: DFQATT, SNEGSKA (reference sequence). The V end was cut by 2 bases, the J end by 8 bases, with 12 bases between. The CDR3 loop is CSARYLGQEAFF. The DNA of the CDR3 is TGCAGTGCTAGATATCTGGGGCAGGAAGCTTTCTTT.

The CDR3 here is CASSRPGTGPYTEAFF. In DNA form, the CDR3 reads TGTGCCAGCAGCCGTCCCGGGACAGGGCCCTACACTGAAGCTTTCTTT. The chain couples TRBV12-3 or TRBV12-4 to TRBJ1-1, with 9 bases lining up with TRBD1. The CDR3 covers 16 residues. V was clipped by 6 bases and J by 3 bases; unmatched bases: 11.

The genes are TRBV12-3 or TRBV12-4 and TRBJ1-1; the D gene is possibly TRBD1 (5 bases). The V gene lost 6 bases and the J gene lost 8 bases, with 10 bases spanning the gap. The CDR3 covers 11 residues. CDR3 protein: CASSWGVEAFF. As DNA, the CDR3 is TGTGCCAGCAGCTGGGGGGTCGAAGCTTTCTTT.

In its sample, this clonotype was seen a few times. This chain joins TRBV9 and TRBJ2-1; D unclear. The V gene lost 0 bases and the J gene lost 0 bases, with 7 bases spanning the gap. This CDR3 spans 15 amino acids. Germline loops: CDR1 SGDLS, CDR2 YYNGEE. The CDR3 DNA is TGTGCCAGCAGCGTAGTGTTAAGCTCCTACAATGAGCAGTTCTTC. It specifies CASSVVLSSYNEQFF.

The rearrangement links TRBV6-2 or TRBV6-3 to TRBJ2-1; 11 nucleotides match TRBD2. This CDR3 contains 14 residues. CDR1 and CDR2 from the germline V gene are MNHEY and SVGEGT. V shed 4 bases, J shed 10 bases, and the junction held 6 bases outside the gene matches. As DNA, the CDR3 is TGTGCCAGCAGTTTAGCGGGGGGGCCGGAGGAGCAGTTCTTC. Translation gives CASSLAGGPEEQFF.

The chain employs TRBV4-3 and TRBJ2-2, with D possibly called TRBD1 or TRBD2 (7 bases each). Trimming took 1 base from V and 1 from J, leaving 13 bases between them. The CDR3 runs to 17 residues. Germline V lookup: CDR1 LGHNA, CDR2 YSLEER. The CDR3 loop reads CASSQGPGGENTGELFF. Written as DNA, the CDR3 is TGCGCCAGCAGCCAAGGCCCAGGGGGGGAGAACACCGGGGAGCTGTTTTTT.

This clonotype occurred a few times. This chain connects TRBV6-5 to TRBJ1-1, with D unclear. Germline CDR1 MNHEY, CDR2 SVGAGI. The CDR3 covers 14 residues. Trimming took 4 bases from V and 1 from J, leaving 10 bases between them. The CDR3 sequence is CASSSIGRNTEAFF. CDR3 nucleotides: TGTGCCAGCAGTTCGATAGGGAGGAACACTGAAGCTTTCTTT.

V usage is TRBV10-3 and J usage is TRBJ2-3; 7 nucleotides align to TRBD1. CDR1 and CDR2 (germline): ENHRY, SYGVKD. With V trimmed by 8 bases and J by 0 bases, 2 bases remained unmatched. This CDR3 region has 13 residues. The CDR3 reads CAIPGGSTDTQYF. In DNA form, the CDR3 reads TGTGCCATCCCAGGGGGAAGCACAGATACGCAGTATTTT.

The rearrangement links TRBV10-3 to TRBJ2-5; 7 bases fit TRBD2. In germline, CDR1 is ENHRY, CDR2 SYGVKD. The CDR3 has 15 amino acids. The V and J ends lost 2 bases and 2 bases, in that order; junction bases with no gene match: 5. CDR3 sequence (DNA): TGTGCCATCAGTGAGGGCGGGGGATCGCAAGAGACCCAGTACTTC. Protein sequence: CAISEGGGSQETQYF.

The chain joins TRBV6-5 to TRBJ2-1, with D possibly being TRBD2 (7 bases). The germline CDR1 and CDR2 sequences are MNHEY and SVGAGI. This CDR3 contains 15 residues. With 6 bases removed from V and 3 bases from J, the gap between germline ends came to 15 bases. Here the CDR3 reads CASSRGAPIYNEQFF. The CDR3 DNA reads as TGTGCCAGCAGCCGGGGGGCTCCTATCTACAATGAGCAGTTCTTC.

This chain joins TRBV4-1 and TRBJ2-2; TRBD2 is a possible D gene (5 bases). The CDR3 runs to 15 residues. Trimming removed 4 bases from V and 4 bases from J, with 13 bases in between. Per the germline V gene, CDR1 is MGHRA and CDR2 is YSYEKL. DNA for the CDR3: TGCGCCAGCAGCCTAGTGCGGGCTCCCACCGGGGAGCTGTTTTTT. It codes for CASSLVRAPTGELFF.

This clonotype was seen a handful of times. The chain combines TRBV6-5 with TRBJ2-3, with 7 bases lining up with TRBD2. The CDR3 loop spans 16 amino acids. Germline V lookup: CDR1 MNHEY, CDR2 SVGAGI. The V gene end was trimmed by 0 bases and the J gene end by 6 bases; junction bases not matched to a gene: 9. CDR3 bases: TGTGCCAGCAGTTACTCAGTCGGTAGGGGAGGGGATACGCAGTATTTT. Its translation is CASSYSVGRGGDTQYF.

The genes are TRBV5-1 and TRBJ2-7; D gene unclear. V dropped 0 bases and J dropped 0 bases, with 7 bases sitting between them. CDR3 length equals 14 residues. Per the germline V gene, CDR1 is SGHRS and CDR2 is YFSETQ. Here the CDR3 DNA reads TGCGCCAGCAGCTTGGTTACAAGCTCCTACGAGCAGTACTTC. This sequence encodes CASSLVTSSYEQYF.